A selection of T cell receptor beta chains follows, all from one sample in a study of shared T cell receptors in the human thymus. The method was immunoSEQ multiplex PCR; TCRdb's version includes in-frame clones alone and lacks a portion of them. Of about 660,000 clones listed, roughly 90% are singletons. These data were likewise used in another study, on human thymus T cells.

Sequencing was performed on thymocytes. The receptor set was obtained from a boy in the first two years of life with a congenital heart defect. Each CDR3 is given with its conserved first and last residue. D genes are given only for firm matches. Not every row has a clone size; where given, it reads once, few, many or a size class.

J: TRBJ2-6
size: once
D: .
V: TRBV7-9
DNA: TGTGCCAGCAGCCCTAGCTGGAGGGGAAAGGCTGGGGCCAACGTCCTGACTTTC
CDR3: CASSPSWRGKAGANVLTF

J: TRBJ1-5
size: .
D: .
V: TRBV30
DNA: TGTGCCTGGACCTGTAGGGGGTGCGGGAATCAGCCCCAGCATTTT
CDR3: CAWTCRGCGNQPQHF

J: TRBJ2-2
size: .
D: TRBD2
V: TRBV4-3
DNA: TGCGCCAGCAGCCAAGCGGGGACTAGCGAGACCGGGGAGCTGTTTTTT
CDR3: CASSQAGTSETGELFF

J: TRBJ1-2
size: .
D: .
V: TRBV7-2
DNA: TGTGCCAGCCGGGGTCCAAAGTCTAACTATGGCTACACCTTC
CDR3: CASRGPKSNYGYTF

J: TRBJ2-4
size: .
D: TRBD1
V: TRBV9
DNA: TGTGCCAGCAGCCCACTTAGACAGGGGCGGGCCAAAAACATTCAGTACTTC
CDR3: CASSPLRQGRAKNIQYF

J: TRBJ2-1
size: .
D: TRBD1
V: TRBV6-5
DNA: TGTGCCAGCAGTTACTCGAGGGACAGAGCCTACAATGAGCAGTTCTTC
CDR3: CASSYSRDRAYNEQFF

J: TRBJ2-1
size: .
D: .
V: TRBV4-3
DNA: TGCGCCAGCAGGTTATCCGGGACTCACAATAACAATGAGCAGTTCTTC
CDR3: CASRLSGTHNNNEQFF

J: TRBJ1-5
size: .
D: TRBD1
V: TRBV6-1
DNA: TGTGCCAGCAGAAAACCGGGACAGGGGGATCAGCCCCAGCATTTT
CDR3: CASRKPGQGDQPQHF

J: TRBJ2-2
size: .
D: TRBD2
V: TRBV5-1
DNA: TGCGCCAGCAGCTTCGCGGGAGAAGGCACCGGGGAGCTGTTTTTT
CDR3: CASSFAGEGTGELFF

J: TRBJ2-5
size: .
D: .
V: TRBV30
DNA: TGTGCCTGGAGTCCGGGACTCCGTGAGACCCAGTACTTC
CDR3: CAWSPGLRETQYF

J: TRBJ2-5
size: .
D: .
V: TRBV29-1
DNA: TGCAGCGTTGGCCCCCTCAGCCGGGAGGAGACCCAGTACTTC
CDR3: CSVGPLSREETQYF

J: TRBJ2-1
size: .
D: TRBD1
V: TRBV12-5
DNA: TGTGCTATCAGTTCACACGCAGGGGGCGAGGATGAGCAGTTCTTC
CDR3: CAISSHAGGEDEQFF

J: TRBJ2-7
size: .
D: TRBD2
V: TRBV29-1
DNA: TGCAGCGCAGTGATGGTGGGACTAGAGAACTACGAGCAGTACTTC
CDR3: CSAVMVGLENYEQYF

J: TRBJ2-3
size: once
D: .
V: TRBV4-3
DNA: TGCGCCAGCAGCCAAGGCCCTCGGGGGAGAGATACGCAGTATTTT
CDR3: CASSQGPRGRDTQYF

J: TRBJ2-7
size: .
D: .
V: TRBV29-1
DNA: TGCAGCGTCCAAATCGGGGTTATTGGGGTAGCGTCTACCTACGAGCAGTACTTC
CDR3: CSVQIGVIGVASTYEQYF

J: TRBJ2-7
size: .
D: .
V: TRBV27
DNA: TGTGCCAGCAGCCTAAGGAGGGCTAGCGACGCCTACGAGCAGTACTTC
CDR3: CASSLRRASDAYEQYF

J: TRBJ2-7
size: .
D: .
V: TRBV10-3
DNA: TGTGCCATCAGTGAGTCGGGCGGGACCGCCTACGAGCAGTACTTC
CDR3: CAISESGGTAYEQYF

J: TRBJ1-5
size: .
D: .
V: TRBV5-1
DNA: TGCGCCAGCAGCTTGACCAGAAATCAGCCCCAGCATTTT
CDR3: CASSLTRNQPQHF

J: TRBJ1-1
size: once
D: .
V: TRBV4-3
DNA: TGCGCCAGCAGCCAAGATGCGGGGGTGAACACTGAAGCTTTCTTT
CDR3: CASSQDAGVNTEAFF

J: TRBJ2-7
size: .
D: TRBD1
V: TRBV28
DNA: TGTGCCAGCAGTTGGACAGGGTTATCTTCCTACGAGCAGTACTTC
CDR3: CASSWTGLSSYEQYF

J: TRBJ2-7
size: once
D: TRBD2
V: TRBV15
DNA: TGTGCCACCAGCAGAGATATAGCGGGAGCCAACTACGAGCAGTACTTC
CDR3: CATSRDIAGANYEQYF

J: TRBJ1-5
size: .
D: .
V: TRBV10-1
DNA: TGCGCCAGGGCGGGGGCGGATCAGCCCCAGCATTTT
CDR3: CARAGADQPQHF

J: TRBJ2-3
size: .
D: .
V: TRBV14
DNA: TGTGCCAGCAGCCAAGACTATGTACAGTCGAGCACAGATACGCAGTATTTT
CDR3: CASSQDYVQSSTDTQYF

J: TRBJ2-1
size: .
D: .
V: TRBV4-1
DNA: TGCGCCAGCAGCCAGACCCCGGGACTCGAAAGCCGAAATGAGCAGTTCTTC
CDR3: CASSQTPGLESRNEQFF

J: TRBJ2-1
size: once
D: TRBD2
V: TRBV27
DNA: TGTGCCAGCAGTTTTAGGAGACTAGCTTTTGGTTCCTACAATGAGCAGTTCTTC
CDR3: CASSFRRLAFGSYNEQFF

J: TRBJ2-7
size: .
D: TRBD1
V: TRBV6-1
DNA: TGTGCCAGTGCCGACAGGGCAAACACCTACGAGCAGTACTTC
CDR3: CASADRANTYEQYF

J: TRBJ1-3
size: .
D: .
V: TRBV6-1
DNA: TGTGCCAGCAGTGAAGCACACAGCTCTGGAAACACCATATATTTT
CDR3: CASSEAHSSGNTIYF

J: TRBJ2-7
size: .
D: .
V: TRBV27
DNA: TGTGCCAGCACCGGATCCGGGATTAGCGAGCAGTACTTC
CDR3: CASTGSGISEQYF

J: TRBJ2-1
size: .
D: .
V: TRBV28
DNA: TGTGCCAGCAGTTTTGGAGAGAGGGAGTTGAATGAGCAGTTCTTC
CDR3: CASSFGERELNEQFF

J: TRBJ2-1
size: .
D: .
V: TRBV6-5
DNA: TGTGCCAGCAGTTTCGGGGGAAGCTCCTACAATGAGCAGTTCTTC
CDR3: CASSFGGSSYNEQFF

J: TRBJ2-1
size: .
D: .
V: TRBV21-1
DNA: TGTGCCAGCAGCAAAGCAAGGAGGCCTGACAATGAGCAGTTCTTC
CDR3: CASSKARRPDNEQFF

J: TRBJ1-2
size: .
D: .
V: TRBV7-9
DNA: TGTGCCAGCAGCTTAGGCGGAGGGAGAGGCTACACCTTC
CDR3: CASSLGGGRGYTF

J: TRBJ2-6
size: .
D: TRBD1
V: TRBV7-3
DNA: TGTGCCAGCAGCTTAACCCGAATCCCTCCGACAGGGGGCAACAGTGGGGCCAACGTCCTGACTTTC
CDR3: CASSLTRIPPTGGNSGANVLTF

J: TRBJ1-1
size: few
D: TRBD1
V: TRBV2
DNA: TGTGCCAGCAGTGAAGCGCCCATTCGCCTGGGACAGGGGGCTGGGAACACTGAAGCTTTCTTT
CDR3: CASSEAPIRLGQGAGNTEAFF

J: TRBJ2-7
size: .
D: .
V: TRBV4-2
DNA: TGTGCCAGCAGCCAAGACTGGGACACCTCCTACGAGCAGTACTTC
CDR3: CASSQDWDTSYEQYF

J: TRBJ2-7
size: .
D: TRBD2
V: TRBV23-1
DNA: TGCGCCAGCAGTCAAGGGATAGCGGGATTCGGACCCCACGAGCAGTACTTC
CDR3: CASSQGIAGFGPHEQYF

J: TRBJ1-4
size: once
D: .
V: TRBV4-1
DNA: TGCGCCAGCAGCCAAGGAGATGGCAAAGATGGAGGCCCCACAGGGACGGGTGAAAAACTGTTTTTT
CDR3: CASSQGDGKDGGPTGTGEKLFF